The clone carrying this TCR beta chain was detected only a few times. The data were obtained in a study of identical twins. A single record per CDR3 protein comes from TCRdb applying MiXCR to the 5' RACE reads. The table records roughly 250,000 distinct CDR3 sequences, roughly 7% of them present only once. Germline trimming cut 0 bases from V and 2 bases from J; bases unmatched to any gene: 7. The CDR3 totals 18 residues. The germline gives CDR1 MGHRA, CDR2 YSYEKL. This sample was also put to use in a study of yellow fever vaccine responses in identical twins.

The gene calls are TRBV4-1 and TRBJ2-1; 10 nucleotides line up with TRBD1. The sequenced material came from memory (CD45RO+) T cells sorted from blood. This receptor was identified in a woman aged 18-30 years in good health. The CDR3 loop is CASSQEGAGTGAYNEQFF. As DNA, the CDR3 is TGCGCCAGCAGCCAAGAGGGAGCCGGGACAGGGGCCTACAATGAGCAGTTCTTC.